The clone carrying this T cell receptor (beta chain) has ten or more counts. This entry comes from a study of blood T cell repertoires in COVID-19. Study information: The samples span acute and convalescent COVID-19 from the United States, Italy and Spain.

The CDR3 length is 12 residues. V shed 2 bases and J shed 8 bases, with 7 bases lying between them. Germline values: CDR1 SGHAT, CDR2 FQNNGV. The method was immunoSEQ multiplex PCR; TCRdb's version includes in-frame clones alone and lacks a portion of them. The sample carries 300,000 to 400,000 clones, around nine tenths recorded once. This receptor was taken from a man aged 60 to 69 who had recovered from COVID-19. The genes are TRBV11-2 and TRBJ2-1; D uncertain. Sequenced input: PBMCs or T cells enriched from blood (not recorded which). CDR3 nucleotide sequence: TGTGCCAGCAGCTTATTTGGGCATGAGCAGTTCTTC. Its translation: CASSLFGHEQFF.